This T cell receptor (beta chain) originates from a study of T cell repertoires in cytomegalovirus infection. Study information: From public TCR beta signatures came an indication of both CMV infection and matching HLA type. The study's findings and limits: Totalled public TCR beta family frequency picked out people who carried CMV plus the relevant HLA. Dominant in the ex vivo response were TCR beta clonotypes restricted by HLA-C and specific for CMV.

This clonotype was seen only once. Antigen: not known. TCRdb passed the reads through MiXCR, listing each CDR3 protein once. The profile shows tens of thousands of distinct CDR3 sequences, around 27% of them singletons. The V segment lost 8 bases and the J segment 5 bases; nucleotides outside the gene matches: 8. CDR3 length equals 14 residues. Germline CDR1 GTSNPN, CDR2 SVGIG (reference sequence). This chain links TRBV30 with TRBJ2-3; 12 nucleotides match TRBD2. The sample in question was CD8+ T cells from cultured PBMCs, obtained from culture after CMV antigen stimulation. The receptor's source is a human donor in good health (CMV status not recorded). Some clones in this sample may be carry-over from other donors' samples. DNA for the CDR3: TGTGCCCTAGGGCTAGCGGGAGGGGTAGATACGCAGTATTTT. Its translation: CALGLAGGVDTQYF.